This T cell receptor beta chain derives from a study of human T cells and chemical hapten exposure (dated by TCRdb to the early 2020s). About the full investigation: Libraries were combined into a pool for sequencing, and differences in TCR yield between samples came mainly from small differences in library volumes within the pool. The study tracked peripheral blood TCR repertoire changes in vivo during primary and secondary sensitization to the hapten diphenylcyclopropenone (DPC) in alopecia patients. Both TCR alpha and TCR beta chains were sequenced from each blood RNA sample. Results and caveats for the whole study, not just this receptor: DPC sensitization did not change the number of TCRs with a frequency above 1 in 1000, and there was no evidence of changes in global repertoire structure. After repeated subsampling, changes were observed in the strength of the expansion versus patch-test correlation and in the threshold at which the correlation became significant.

Total RNA was isolated from unfractionated whole blood collected in Tempus Blood RNA tubes. About five healthy volunteers served as TCR sequencing controls and were bled at day 0, 2 weeks and 6 weeks. Details on this clonotype: It has no known antigen specificity. The input lacks base qualities; no much larger clone sits a single base away.

Receptor libraries were prepared by 5' RACE. These reads were obtained on an Illumina MiSeq. During library preparation, unique molecular identifiers were attached to individual cDNA molecules so that TCRs could be counted in a quantitative, reproducible way. The authors' pipeline ran thus. A median of about 87,000 TCRs per sample was observed, with a range of about 23,224 to 750,000. V, J and CDR3 annotation of the TCR reads was performed with the Decombinator software suite. To make PS versus PT1 abundance plots, every sample was subsampled to the same number of TCRs (28,000). TCRs were defined as expanded if absent before sensitization and observed at least eight times at the 2-week time point. TCRdb itself trimmed the public reads at Q25 with fastp, ran MiXCR and retained productive beta chains. Rows merge per CDR3 protein into single entries with the most common DNA and genes. In this record, the V and J calls reflect TCRdb's handling and not the investigators' own analysis. The table for this sample lists 110,000 or so distinct CDR3 sequences; around 20% of them were counted only once. Around 2.8% of the sample is taken by the ten largest.

From the cysteine through the phenylalanine, the CDR3 covers 15 amino acids. The read is trimmed to its CDR3 DNA, 45 bases read in frame from base 1. Trimming leaves V shorter by 5 bases and J shorter by 9 bases, with the junction holding 9 bases beyond the gene matches. The receptor was isolated from a human donor in good health. Recombination linked TRBV12-3 or TRBV12-4 to TRBJ1-6, and TRBD1 aligns with 8 junction nucleotides. For the CDR3, the sequence is CASSPSGTGPSPLHF. The sequence in DNA is TGTGCCAGCAGTCCCTCCGGGACAGGCCCTTCACCCCTCCACTTT.